Below, 13 T cell receptor beta chains from the same sample are listed, as sequenced in a study of T cell repertoires in cytomegalovirus infection. TCRdb passed the reads through MiXCR, listing each CDR3 protein once. The sample gives some 220,000 distinct CDR3 sequences, roughly two fifths of which show up once; roughly three fifths is in the top ten. These receptors have no identified antigens. Sample: CD8+ T cells from cultured PBMCs, taken from culture after CMV antigen stimulation. Receptor source: a human donor in good health (CMV status not recorded). Some clones in this sample may be carry-over from other donors' samples.

The CDR3 DNA is TGTGCCAGCAGTTACATGATTGTGGGGGCAGGAGACACTGAAGCTTTCTTT. This encodes CASSYMIVGAGDTEAFF. This chain links TRBV6-1 with TRBJ1-1, with D possibly matching TRBD1 (6 bases). Germline V gives CDR1 MNHNS, CDR2 SASEGT. The CDR3 has 17 amino acids. V was clipped by 5 bases and J by 3 bases, with 22 bases between them.

The genes are TRBV12-3 or TRBV12-4 and TRBJ1-1, with D unresolved. V was cut by 1 base and J by 0 bases, with 12 bases left in between. This CDR3 spans 16 amino acids. The CDR3 nucleotides are TGTGCCAGCAGTTTAGTGGGCGCAACCATGAACACTGAAGCTTTCTTT. Protein: CASSLVGATMNTEAFF.

This clonotype qualifies as medium-sized. V is TRBV7-2 and J is TRBJ2-7; 12 nucleotides agree with TRBD2. Germline CDR1 SGHTA, CDR2 FQGNSA. Trimming cost V 3 bases and J 3 bases; bases outside gene matches: 6. The CDR3 spans 16 residues. The CDR3 nucleotides are TGTGCCAGCAGCTTGATGCAGACTAGCGGGAGCTACGAGCAGTACTTC. This encodes CASSLMQTSGSYEQYF.

The J gene is TRBJ2-1, the V gene TRBV9; D unresolved. This CDR3 spans 11 amino acids. The germline gives CDR1 SGDLS, CDR2 YYNGEE. Trimming shortened V by 3 bases and J by 8 bases, and 6 bases separated the two germline ends. Here the CDR3 reads CASSAEHEQFF. CDR3 nucleotides: TGTGCCAGCAGCGCGGAGCATGAGCAGTTCTTC. Supplemented by reference TRBV9 and TRBJ2-1, the full variable domain reads DSGVTQTPKHLITATGQRVTLRCSPRSGDLSVYWYQQSLDQGLQFLIQYYNGEERAKGNILERFSAQQFPDLHSELNLSSLELGDSALYFCASSAEHEQFFGPGTRLTVL.

Only a few counts were recorded for this clonotype. V and J are TRBV4-1 and TRBJ2-7; 12 nucleotides line up with TRBD2. Germline CDR1 MGHRA, CDR2 YSYEKL. This CDR3 is built from 16 residues. V shed 0 bases, J shed 7 bases, and the junction held 7 bases outside the gene matches. This CDR3 is CASSQEATSGSEEQYF. The CDR3 DNA reads TGCGCCAGCAGCCAAGAAGCGACTAGCGGGAGTGAGGAGCAGTACTTC.

Ten or more counts support this clonotype. This chain uses TRBV7-6 with TRBJ2-1; the D is unclear. Germline values: CDR1 SGHVS, CDR2 FNYEAQ. V lost 2 bases and J lost 0, with 8 bases in between. CDR3 length equals 15 residues. The CDR3 is CASSLNPSSYNEQFF. CDR3 DNA sequence: TGTGCCAGCAGCTTAAATCCAAGCTCCTACAATGAGCAGTTCTTC.

The chain employs TRBV7-9 and TRBJ2-7; 15 bases are a match to TRBD2. The CDR3 consists of 18 residues. CDR1 and CDR2 (germline): SEHNR, FQNEAQ (reference sequence). The J segment lost 1 base and the V segment lost 7 bases, leaving 11 bases of the junction unmatched. CDR3 in DNA: TGTGCCAGCACCTACGGACTAGCGGGAGGGCCTGGTTCCTACGAGCAGTACTTC. This sequence encodes CASTYGLAGGPGSYEQYF.

V gene TRBV12-3 or TRBV12-4 combines with J gene TRBJ2-5; 8 positions agree with TRBD2. V lost 4 bases to trimming and J lost 2 bases; unmatched junction nucleotides: 3. The CDR3 length is 14 residues. In DNA form, the CDR3 reads TGTGCCAGCAGTTCTAGCGGGCCTCAAGAGACCCAGTACTTC. Translated: CASSSSGPQETQYF.

The J gene is TRBJ2-1, the V gene TRBV7-9, with D uncertain. There are 15 residues in the CDR3. V lost 6 bases, J lost 4 bases, and 16 bases lay in between. Germline CDR1 SEHNR, CDR2 FQNEAQ (reference sequence). As DNA, the CDR3 is TGTGCCAGCAGTTCCCCCCCCGGGCCATACAATGAGCAGTTCTTC. Its protein is CASSSPPGPYNEQFF.

V is TRBV7-9 and J is TRBJ2-5, with TRBD1 matching over 8 bases. The CDR3 covers 15 residues. Germline values: CDR1 SEHNR, CDR2 FQNEAQ (reference sequence). The trim removed 0 bases at V and 4 bases at J, leaving 4 bases unmatched. The CDR3 loop is CASSLASGGSETQYF. The CDR3, as DNA: TGTGCCAGCAGCTTAGCCTCAGGGGGCTCAGAGACCCAGTACTTC.

V and J are TRBV7-8 and TRBJ1-1, with 9 nucleotides matching TRBD1. CDR3 length: 18 amino acids. Germline CDR1 is SGHVS and CDR2 is FQNEAQ. Trimming at V came to 2 bases and at J to 7 bases, leaving 17 bases not matched to a gene. In DNA, the CDR3 is TGTGCCAGCAGCTTAAGACTTAGTTCCACGGGACAGGGCCTTGAAGCTTTCTTT. It codes for CASSLRLSSTGQGLEAFF.

This chain uses TRBV10-3 with TRBJ2-7; maybe TRBD1 (6 bases). The CDR3 is 13 residues long. CDR1 and CDR2 from the germline V gene are ENHRY and SYGVKD. V was shortened by 3 bases and J by 5 bases, with 11 bases between the two germline ends. CDR3 in DNA: TGTGCCATCAGTGACCAGGGGACGGACGAGCAGTACTTC. Protein product: CAISDQGTDEQYF.

In nucleotides, the CDR3 is TGTGCCAGTAGTATGGCCGGTACAGGGGGTTTGAACACTGAAGCTTTCTTT. This sequence encodes CASSMAGTGGLNTEAFF. The rearrangement uses TRBV19 and TRBJ1-1, with 8 bases identical to TRBD1. The V and J ends lost 3 bases and 0 bases, in that order; junction bases with no gene match: 9. Germline assignment: CDR1 LNHDA and CDR2 SQIVND (reference sequence). CDR3 length equals 17 residues. The whole variable domain, filled in from reference TRBV19 and TRBJ1-1, reads DGGITQSPKYLFRKEGQNVTLSCEQNLNHDAMYWYRQDPGQGLRLIYYSQIVNDFQKGDIAEGYSVSREKKESFPLTVTSAQKNPTAFYLCASSMAGTGGLNTEAFFGQGTRLTVV.